The present T cell receptor beta chain was sequenced within a study of circulating and synovial CD4+ cells in juvenile arthritis. In its sample, this clone was seen once. Its antigen is unknown. Measured with immunoSEQ multiplex PCR; TCRdb has only the in-frame clones, and not every one. The repertoire consists of roughly 3,400 clones, with 82% occurring once and the leading ten covering about 4.2%. The study's findings and limits: Vbeta family usage analysis did not detect the pathogenic-like versus bulk difference. Shared-clonotype fractions with synovium likely underestimate full repertoire overlap. These blood cells shared more CDR3 sequences with synovium than bulk blood. T cell genome counts differed by at least an order of magnitude between CPL and CD4 samples.

CDR1 and CDR2 (germline): SGHDT, YYEEEE. Trimming took 2 bases from V and 4 from J, leaving 13 bases between them. There are 15 residues in the CDR3. Sequencing input: CD4+ T cells from synovial fluid. The receptor was derived from a human donor with juvenile idiopathic arthritis. The chain recombines TRBV5-6 with TRBJ1-5; TRBD1 is a possible D gene (5 bases). The CDR3 protein is CASSLFGGGNQPQHF. DNA of the CDR3: TGTGCCAGCAGCTTATTCGGGGGAGGGAATCAGCCCCAGCATTTT.